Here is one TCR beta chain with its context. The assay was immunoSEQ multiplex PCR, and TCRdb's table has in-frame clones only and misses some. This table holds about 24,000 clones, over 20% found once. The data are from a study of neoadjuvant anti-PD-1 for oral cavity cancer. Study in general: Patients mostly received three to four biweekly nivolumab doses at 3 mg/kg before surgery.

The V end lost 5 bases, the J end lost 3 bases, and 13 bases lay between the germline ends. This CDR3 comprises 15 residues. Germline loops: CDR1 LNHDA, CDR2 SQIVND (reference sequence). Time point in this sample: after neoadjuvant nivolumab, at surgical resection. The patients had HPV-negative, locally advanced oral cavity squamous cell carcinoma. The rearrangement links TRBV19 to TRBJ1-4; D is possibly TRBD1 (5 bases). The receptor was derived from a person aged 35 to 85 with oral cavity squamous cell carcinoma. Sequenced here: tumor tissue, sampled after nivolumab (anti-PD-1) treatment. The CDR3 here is CASSPREGPNEKLFF. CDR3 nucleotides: TGTGCCAGTAGTCCCCGGGAGGGGCCTAATGAAAAACTGTTTTTT. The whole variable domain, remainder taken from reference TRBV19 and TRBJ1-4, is DGGITQSPKYLFRKEGQNVTLSCEQNLNHDAMYWYRQDPGQGLRLIYYSQIVNDFQKGDIAEGYSVSREKKESFPLTVTSAQKNPTAFYLCASSPREGPNEKLFFGSGTQLSVL.